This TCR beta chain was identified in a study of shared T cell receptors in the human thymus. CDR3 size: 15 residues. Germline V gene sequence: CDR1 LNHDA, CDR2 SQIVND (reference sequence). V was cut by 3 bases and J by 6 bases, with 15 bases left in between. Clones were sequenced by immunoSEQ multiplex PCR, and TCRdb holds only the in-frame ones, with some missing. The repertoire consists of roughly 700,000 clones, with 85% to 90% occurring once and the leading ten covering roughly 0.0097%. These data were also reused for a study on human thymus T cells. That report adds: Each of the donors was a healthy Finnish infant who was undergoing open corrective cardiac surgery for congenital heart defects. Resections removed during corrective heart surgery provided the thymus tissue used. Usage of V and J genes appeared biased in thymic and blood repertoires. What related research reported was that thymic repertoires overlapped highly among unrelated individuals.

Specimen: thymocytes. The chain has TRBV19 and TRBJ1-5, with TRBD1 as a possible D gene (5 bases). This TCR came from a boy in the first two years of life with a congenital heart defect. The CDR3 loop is CASSIGAGLGQPQHF. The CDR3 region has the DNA TGTGCCAGTAGTATTGGGGCAGGGCTCGGTCAGCCCCAGCATTTT.